A few counts support the clone carrying this T cell receptor (beta chain). Antigen specificity is unknown. This specimen belongs to a study of T-cell memory formation after mild COVID-19. Study-wide points: Pre-infection memory contained some responding clones, which suggested that cross-reactive memory had joined.

Germline V gene lookup returns CDR1 MRHNA and CDR2 SNTAGT. V lost 4 bases and J 2 bases, leaving 9 bases between the germline ends. The CDR3 is made up of 13 amino acids. In TCRdb, the 5' RACE reads were re-called with MiXCR into one record per CDR3 protein. The sample gives around 200,000 distinct CDR3 sequences, just over 9.5% of which show up once; roughly 3.5% is in the top ten. Sequencing input: PBMCs or a T cell subset sorted from them (not recorded which). This receptor was taken from a man aged 18 to 30 who had mild COVID-19 (a few samples of this study predate the infection). Cell type and time point are not known. J is TRBJ2-7 and V is TRBV6-4; TRBD1 is a possible D gene (6 bases). CDR3 sequence (DNA): TGTGCCAGCAGTGGCCAGGGGCCCTACGAGCAGTACGTC. Its translation: CASSGQGPYEQYV.